The 26 T cell receptor beta chains below come from one sample, sequenced in a study of T cells in localized non-small cell lung cancer. The data were produced by immunoSEQ multiplex PCR, yet TCRdb's version contains in-frame clones alone and is incomplete. Of roughly 18,000 clones in the sample, approximately 83% were seen once. The material was peripheral blood, obtained before any cancer treatment. The receptor set was obtained from an older female donor with stage I lung adenocarcinoma.

V is TRBV18 and J is TRBJ2-3; D remains unclear. Germline assignment: CDR1 KGHSH and CDR2 LQKENI. This CDR3 comprises 13 residues. The germline V and J ends were trimmed by 2 bases and 6 bases, with 9 bases remaining between them. The CDR3 DNA is TGTGCCAGCTCACCATCTGGACCGGATACGCAGTATTTT. Translating it yields CASSPSGPDTQYF.

This chain connects TRBV5-8 to TRBJ1-1; perhaps TRBD1 as D (6 bases). Germline CDR1 and CDR2: SGHTS and YDEGEE. CDR3 size: 13 residues. Between the trimmed V and J ends, which lost 3 bases and 5 bases, there was a span of 11 bases. CDR3 amino acids: CASSSRGRTEAFF. CDR3 sequence (DNA): TGTGCCAGCAGCTCCAGGGGACGGACTGAAGCTTTCTTT.

The chain combines TRBV7-2 with TRBJ1-4; D unresolved. Trimming removed 3 bases at V and 8 bases at J, with 16 bases between. This CDR3 is built from 15 residues. Germline V CDR1 and CDR2: SGHTA, FQGNSA. CDR3 sequence reads: CASSFNPGSWEKLFF. The CDR3 DNA reads TGTGCCAGCAGCTTCAACCCAGGAAGCTGGGAAAAACTGTTTTTT.

CDR3 loop: CASSHPVGTANEKLFF. CDR3 in DNA: TGTGCCAGCAGTCATCCTGTCGGGACAGCTAATGAAAAACTGTTTTTT. The genes are TRBV7-2 and TRBJ1-4, with 7 bases matching TRBD1. This CDR3 spans 16 amino acids. Germline V CDR1 and CDR2: SGHTA, FQGNSA. With 6 bases clipped from V and 3 bases from J, the junction kept 10 bases outside the gene matches.

The chain couples TRBV27 to TRBJ1-2; 9 nucleotides match TRBD1. The germline CDR1 and CDR2 sequences are MNHEY and SMNVEV (reference sequence). Germline trimming cut 0 bases from V and 8 bases from J; bases unmatched to any gene: 7. CDR3 length: 15 residues. DNA of the CDR3: TGTGCCAGCAGTTTATCGTCGGGACAGGGTCTGGGCTACACCTTC. This codes for CASSLSSGQGLGYTF.

J is TRBJ2-2 and V is TRBV10-3, with D perhaps matching TRBD2 (6 bases). V shed 4 bases and J shed 1 base, with 13 bases lying between them. The length of the CDR3 is 16 residues. Looked up from germline, CDR1 is ENHRY and CDR2 is SYGVKD. The CDR3: CAISGSGLMNTGELFF. Here the CDR3 DNA reads TGTGCCATCAGTGGGTCGGGACTTATGAACACCGGGGAGCTGTTTTTT.

The genes are TRBV11-2 and TRBJ2-1, with 8 bases matching TRBD1. The CDR3 has 16 amino acids. Losses at the gene ends were 2 bases for V and 7 bases for J; bases not matched to a gene: 10. Germline V gene sequence: CDR1 SGHAT, CDR2 FQNNGV. DNA of the CDR3: TGTGCCAGCAGCTTAATTCAGGGCAGGGGGCCGAATGAGCAGTTCTTC. Its protein product is CASSLIQGRGPNEQFF.

The rearrangement joins TRBV7-3 to TRBJ1-2; 9 bases line up with TRBD1. V was clipped by 5 bases and J by 4 bases; unmatched bases: 11. CDR1 is SGHTA and CDR2 is FQGTGA in the germline V gene. This CDR3 region has 16 residues. CDR3 amino acids: CASSPGGTGSVYGYTF. As DNA, the CDR3 is TGTGCCAGCAGCCCAGGGGGGACAGGGAGTGTCTATGGCTACACCTTC.

The chain has TRBV5-1 and TRBJ2-5, with a tentative D call TRBD1 (8 bases). CDR3 size: 15 residues. V lost 0 bases and J lost 4, with 13 bases in between. The germline gives CDR1 SGHRS, CDR2 YFSETQ. The CDR3 reads CASSLDTGGGETQYF. For the CDR3, the DNA is TGCGCCAGCAGCTTGGATACAGGGGGGGGAGAGACCCAGTACTTC.

The CDR3 reads CASSYQRENEKLFF. DNA for the CDR3: TGTGCCAGCAGTTACCAACGGGAGAATGAAAAACTGTTTTTT. V and J are TRBV6-6 and TRBJ1-4; D is unclear. In germline, CDR1 is MNHNY, CDR2 SVGAGI (reference sequence). Deletions cut 2 bases from V and 5 bases from J, with 9 bases between. The length of the CDR3 is 14 residues.

The rearrangement uses TRBV15 and TRBJ1-5, with TRBD1 matching 8 bases. The CDR3 is 16 amino acids. The J segment lost 0 bases and the V segment lost 1 base, leaving 2 bases of the junction unmatched. Per germline, CDR1 LNHNV and CDR2 YYDKDF (reference sequence). The DNA of the CDR3 is TGTGCCACCAGCAGAGGACAGGGGTATAGCAATCAGCCCCAGCATTTT. Protein product: CATSRGQGYSNQPQHF.

This clone was observed once. V and J are TRBV19 and TRBJ2-6; D may match TRBD1 or TRBD2 (6 bases each). Germline CDR1 LNHDA, CDR2 SQIVND (reference sequence). Trimming removed 6 bases at V and 4 bases at J, with 13 bases between. This CDR3 region has 15 residues. The CDR3 loop reads CASRGTGAGANVLTF. DNA for the CDR3: TGTGCCAGTAGAGGTACGGGGGCCGGGGCCAACGTCCTGACTTTC.

The V gene is TRBV2, the J gene TRBJ1-5; 9 bases match TRBD1. Germline CDR1 SNHLY, CDR2 FYNNEI. With V trimmed by 3 bases and J by 1 base, 7 bases remained unmatched. CDR3 size: 17 residues. The CDR3 nucleotides read TGTGCCAGCAGTGAGCGGGACAGGGCCGCGAGCAATCAGCCCCAGCATTTT. Amino acids: CASSERDRAASNQPQHF. Complete variable domain (other parts from reference TRBV2 and TRBJ1-5): EPEVTQTPSHQVTQMGQEVILRCVPISNHLYFYWYRQILGQKVEFLVSFYNNEISEKSEIFDDQFSVERPDGSNFTLKIRSTKLEDSAMYFCASSERDRAASNQPQHFGDGTRLSIL.

V usage is TRBV5-4 and J usage is TRBJ1-2; 8 nucleotides match TRBD1. The CDR3 has 15 residues. The V and J ends lost 6 bases and 4 bases, in that order; junction bases with no gene match: 11. The V gene's germline CDR1 is SGHNT and CDR2 YYREEE (reference sequence). CDR3 region: CASTQQGGYGYGYTF. As DNA, the CDR3 is TGTGCCAGCACCCAACAGGGGGGTTACGGCTATGGCTACACCTTC.

The sample holds a few counts of this clone. The chain has TRBV18 and TRBJ1-1, with D unresolved. With 0 bases removed from V and 0 bases from J, the gap between germline ends came to 5 bases. CDR3 length: 14 residues. CDR1 is KGHSH and CDR2 is LQKENI in the germline V gene. The CDR3 loop is CASSPPTLNTEAFF. The CDR3 nucleotides are TGTGCCAGCTCACCACCGACTTTGAACACTGAAGCTTTCTTT. Supplemented by reference TRBV18 and TRBJ1-1, the full variable domain reads NAGVMQNPRHLVRRRGQEARLRCSPMKGHSHVYWYRQLPEEGLKFMVYLQKENIIDESGMPKERFSAEFPKEGPSILRIQQVVRGDSAAYFCASSPPTLNTEAFFGQGTRLTVV.

This clone was seen only a few times. The chain recombines TRBV30 with TRBJ1-1; maybe TRBD1 (5 bases). CDR1 is GTSNPN and CDR2 is SVGIG in the germline V gene (reference sequence). The CDR3 has 13 residues. Trimming cost V 0 bases and J 3 bases, with 8 bases left between them. CDR3: CAWSVDSYTEAFF. The CDR3, as DNA: TGTGCCTGGAGTGTAGACAGCTACACTGAAGCTTTCTTT.

This chain joins TRBV27 and TRBJ1-1; D possibly corresponds to TRBD1 (6 bases). The germline CDR1 and CDR2 sequences are MNHEY and SMNVEV (reference sequence). V was cut by 2 bases and J by 3 bases, with 19 bases left in between. The CDR3 contains 17 residues. The CDR3 coding sequence is TGTGCCAGCAGTTTAAAGGGTTGGGGGACACTTCACACTGAAGCTTTCTTT. Translating gives CASSLKGWGTLHTEAFF.

The V and J genes are TRBV5-1 and TRBJ2-7, with a tentative D call TRBD1 (5 bases). Germline V gives CDR1 SGHRS, CDR2 YFSETQ. The length of the CDR3 is 13 residues. V lost 4 bases to trimming and J lost 6 bases, with 14 bases between them. CDR3 protein: CASSASTGFEQYF. The CDR3 DNA reads as TGCGCCAGCAGCGCCAGCACAGGATTCGAGCAGTACTTC.

This clone was counted a few times. This sequence joins TRBV15 and TRBJ2-7; TRBD1 is a possible D gene (7 bases). CDR1 is LNHNV, CDR2 YYDKDF, per germline (reference sequence). The CDR3 has 14 amino acids. V was trimmed by 4 bases and J by 2 bases, leaving 12 bases between them. CDR3: CATSIDREAYEQYF. For the CDR3, the DNA is TGTGCCACCAGCATTGACAGGGAGGCCTACGAGCAGTACTTC. Based on the CDR3 plus reference TRBV15 and TRBJ2-7, the full variable domain is DAMVIQNPRYQVTQFGKPVTLSCSQTLNHNVMYWYQQKSSQAPKLLFHYYDKDFNNEADTPDNFQSRRPNTSFCFLDIRSPGLGDTAMYLCATSIDREAYEQYFGPGTRLTVT.

The chain combines TRBV18 with TRBJ2-7, with 9 bases matching TRBD1. Germline V lookup: CDR1 KGHSH, CDR2 LQKENI. This CDR3 contains 15 residues. Unmatched junction bases numbered 4, after V lost 2 bases and J lost 2 bases. This CDR3 is CASSPGTGSAYEQYF. CDR3 DNA: TGTGCCAGCTCACCAGGGACAGGGTCCGCCTACGAGCAGTACTTC. Full variable domain (remainder filled in from reference TRBV18 and TRBJ2-7): NAGVMQNPRHLVRRRGQEARLRCSPMKGHSHVYWYRQLPEEGLKFMVYLQKENIIDESGMPKERFSAEFPKEGPSILRIQQVVRGDSAAYFCASSPGTGSAYEQYFGPGTRLTVT.

The chain couples TRBV27 to TRBJ1-1; 9 bases agree with TRBD1. V shed 5 bases and J 1 base; nucleotides not matched to a gene: 11. Germline-derived CDR1 and CDR2 are MNHEY and SMNVEV (reference sequence). This CDR3 spans 17 amino acids. This CDR3 reads CASSTYRGRLGNTEAFF. CDR3 in DNA: TGTGCCAGCAGTACCTACAGGGGGCGCCTCGGGAACACTGAAGCTTTCTTT.

V gene TRBV9 combines with J gene TRBJ2-3, with 11 bases fitting TRBD1. Looked up from germline, CDR1 is SGDLS and CDR2 is YYNGEE. The ends lost 3 bases at V and 7 bases at J; junction bases unmatched: 16. This CDR3 comprises 18 residues. The CDR3 DNA follows: TGTGCCAGCAGCGCCTACCCCGTCGGACAGGGGGCCTCGAATACGCAGTATTTT. Protein: CASSAYPVGQGASNTQYF. Looking up the rest from reference TRBV9 and TRBJ2-3 gives the full variable domain: DSGVTQTPKHLITATGQRVTLRCSPRSGDLSVYWYQQSLDQGLQFLIQYYNGEERAKGNILERFSAQQFPDLHSELNLSSLELGDSALYFCASSAYPVGQGASNTQYFGPGTRLTVL.

V usage is TRBV5-1 and J usage is TRBJ1-2; the match to TRBD1 covers 12 bases. With V trimmed by 0 bases and J by 6 bases, 3 bases remained unmatched. This CDR3 contains 15 residues. Looked up from germline, CDR1 is SGHRS and CDR2 is YFSETQ. The CDR3 loop reads CASSLGGQGADGYTF. Here the CDR3 DNA reads TGCGCCAGCAGCTTGGGGGGACAGGGGGCTGATGGCTACACCTTC.

In its sample, this clone is medium-sized. The V gene is TRBV11-2, the J gene TRBJ1-1; possible D gene TRBD1, 5 bases. V gave up 0 bases and J gave up 4 bases, with 9 bases separating them. This CDR3 comprises 14 residues. CDR1 SGHAT and CDR2 FQNNGV come from the germline V gene. CDR3 in amino acids: CASSLDVGATEAFF. The CDR3 coding sequence is TGTGCCAGCAGCTTAGATGTAGGGGCCACTGAAGCTTTCTTT.

The chain links TRBV5-1 to TRBJ1-2, with D possibly being TRBD1 (6 bases). CDR1 and CDR2 from the germline V gene are SGHRS and YFSETQ. This CDR3 is 14 amino acids long. Trimming took 0 bases from V and 5 from J, leaving 11 bases between them. The CDR3 bases are TGCGCCAGCAGCTTGGAGACAGGTCAATATGGCTACACCTTC. Translated, it gives CASSLETGQYGYTF. The entire variable domain, with the rest obtained from reference TRBV5-1 and TRBJ1-2, is as follows: KAGVTQTPRYLIKTRGQQVTLSCSPISGHRSVSWYQQTPGQGLQFLFEYFSETQRNKGNFPGRFSGRQFSNSRSEMNVSTLELGDSALYLCASSLETGQYGYTFGSGTRLTVV.

This chain uses TRBV9 with TRBJ2-1; D is ambiguous. The CDR3 is made up of 12 amino acids. Trimming cost V 4 bases and J 7 bases, with 9 bases left between them. From germline, CDR1 is SGDLS and CDR2 YYNGEE. This chain's CDR3 is CASSTVGNEQFF. The CDR3 coding sequence is TGTGCCAGCAGCACCGTGGGGAATGAGCAGTTCTTC. The full variable domain, in which reference TRBV9 and TRBJ2-1 provide the parts outside the CDR3, is DSGVTQTPKHLITATGQRVTLRCSPRSGDLSVYWYQQSLDQGLQFLIQYYNGEERAKGNILERFSAQQFPDLHSELNLSSLELGDSALYFCASSTVGNEQFFGPGTRLTVL.